Reported below is one T cell receptor beta chain. Trimming removed 5 bases from V and 6 bases from J; junction bases left unmatched: 8. Germline V gene lookup returns CDR1 SGHAT and CDR2 FQNNGV. The length of the CDR3 is 14 residues. The data derive from a study of blood T cell repertoires in COVID-19. Study in general: Sites in the United States, Italy and Spain provided acute and convalescent COVID-19 samples. PBMCs, B-cell-depleted T cells, or T cells were the source of the cDNA or gDNA that made up the material.

Sequencing was performed with immunoSEQ multiplex PCR; in TCRdb, only in-frame clones are kept and a portion is missing. The sample lists hundreds of thousands of clones; approximately 89% were seen once. Sequenced material: peripheral blood. This rearrangement joins TRBV11-2 to TRBJ2-3; 7 bases are shared with TRBD2. The origin of this receptor is a woman in her thirties who had recovered from COVID-19. CDR3 region: CASSRGGSADTQYF. CDR3 nucleotides: TGTGCCAGCAGCCGGGGAGGGAGCGCCGATACGCAGTATTTT.